This TCR beta chain is drawn from a study of blood T cell repertoires in COVID-19. Study information: From T cells, B-cell-depleted T cells, or PBMCs came the material, which was cDNA or gDNA.

CDR3 size: 15 residues. Germline V gene data show CDR1 as SEHNR and CDR2 as FQNEAQ (reference sequence). Between the trimmed V and J ends, which lost 1 base and 1 base, there was a span of 8 bases. Under the authors' procedure: Amplification with reference gene primers provided the estimates of nucleated cell counts. Assay used: immunoSEQ multiplex PCR; TCRdb lists only in-frame clones, some missing. Clonal size and the V and J genes are those of that table, whereas D and trimming came from the DNA. Here the sample spans some 96,000 clones, 87% being singletons. Specimen: peripheral blood. This clonotype originated in a man aged 25-45 years in a cohort sampled during active COVID-19. The rearrangement links TRBV7-9 to TRBJ1-5, with a tentative D call TRBD1 (5 bases). The CDR3 spells CASSLGQLSNQPQHF. Written as DNA, the CDR3 is TGTGCCAGCAGCTTAGGACAGCTAAGCAATCAGCCCCAGCATTTT.